Each of the 25 T cell receptor beta chains below was sequenced from the same sample in a study of cytomegalovirus exposure and HLA in healthy donors. Primers: 60 Vbeta forward and 13 Jbeta reverse. Profiled with immunoSEQ multiplex PCR; TCRdb holds only in-frame clones, not every one. The sample includes about 220,000 clones, 76% of them seen just once. Sequenced material: PBMCs. The origin of the receptors is a young man in good health and CMV-seronegative.

The chain has TRBV4-1 and TRBJ2-1; D might be TRBD2 (5 bases). The CDR3 spans 11 residues. In germline, CDR1 is MGHRA, CDR2 YSYEKL. V was clipped by 1 base and J by 13 bases, with 8 bases between them. The CDR3 protein is CASSQAGFQFF. The CDR3 DNA is TGCGCCAGCAGCCAAGCGGGATTTCAGTTCTTC.

This clone has only one observation. The chain is built from TRBV6-1 and TRBJ2-7; TRBD2 agrees at 10 bases. The CDR3 sequence is 19 residues long. The V gene's germline CDR1 is MNHNS and CDR2 SASEGT. V shed 2 bases, J shed 9 bases, and the junction held 22 bases outside the gene matches. This CDR3 is CASSEFKASGSYIRGWQYF. The CDR3, as DNA: TGTGCCAGCAGTGAATTCAAGGCTAGCGGGAGTTATATTCGGGGTTGGCAGTACTTC.

The chain has TRBV6-1 and TRBJ2-7, with D perhaps matching TRBD2 (5 bases). V was cut by 0 bases and J by 12 bases, with 15 bases left in between. Per germline, CDR1 MNHNS and CDR2 SASEGT. CDR3 length equals 13 residues. The CDR3 DNA sequence: TGTGCCAGCAGTGAAGCGCGTGACTACCCGAGGTACTTC. Protein product: CASSEARDYPRYF.

This chain uses TRBV7-9 with TRBJ2-7, with TRBD2 matching over 9 bases. The CDR3 has 16 residues. Per the germline V gene, CDR1 is SEHNR and CDR2 is FQNEAQ (reference sequence). V lost 0 bases, J lost 4 bases, and 7 bases stayed unmatched. CDR3 nucleotides: TGTGCCAGCAGCTTAGCGGCGGGAGGGCCTTATTACGAGCAGTACTTC. This codes for CASSLAAGGPYYEQYF.

The V gene is TRBV10-2, the J gene TRBJ1-1; TRBD1 might be the D (6 bases). This CDR3 region has 15 residues. Trimming cost V 5 bases and J 4 bases, with 17 bases left between them. Germline V lookup: CDR1 WSHSY, CDR2 SAAADI. Here the CDR3 reads CASSPRGGPVTEAFF. The CDR3 DNA reads TGCGCCAGCAGTCCCCGGGGGGGGCCGGTCACTGAAGCTTTCTTT.

The genes are TRBV12-5 and TRBJ1-4; D remains unclear. This CDR3 region has 14 residues. V gave up 6 bases and J gave up 5 bases, with 13 bases separating them. The germline gives CDR1 LGHNT, CDR2 FRNRAP. The CDR3 spells CASGSGLVNEKLFF. The CDR3 DNA sequence: TGTGCTAGTGGCTCAGGACTAGTGAATGAAAAACTGTTTTTT.

This clone was detected once. The chain combines TRBV28 with TRBJ2-7, with 7 bases aligning to TRBD1. The CDR3 is made up of 14 amino acids. With V trimmed by 5 bases and J by 4 bases, 8 bases remained unmatched. The germline V gene has CDR1 MDHEN and CDR2 SYDVKM. CDR3 loop: CASSPGQAEYEQYF. The DNA for the CDR3 is TGTGCCAGCAGTCCCGGACAGGCAGAATACGAGCAGTACTTC. The variable domain in full, with the rest retrieved from reference TRBV28 and TRBJ2-7, is DVKVTQSSRYLVKRTGEKVFLECVQDMDHENMFWYRQDPGLGLRLIYFSYDVKMKEKGDIPEGYSVSREKKERFSLILESASTNQTSMYLCASSPGQAEYEQYFGPGTRLTVT.

In this sample, this clone turned up a few times. The V gene is TRBV9, the J gene TRBJ1-2; no clear D. Germline assignment: CDR1 SGDLS and CDR2 YYNGEE. V gave up 1 base and J gave up 2 bases, with 18 bases separating them. This CDR3 spans 17 amino acids. The CDR3 loop reads CASSVSGRSQSNYGYTF. The CDR3 DNA reads TGTGCCAGCAGCGTAAGCGGCAGATCTCAATCCAACTATGGCTACACCTTC. The full variable domain, with the rest looked up from reference TRBV9 and TRBJ1-2, is DSGVTQTPKHLITATGQRVTLRCSPRSGDLSVYWYQQSLDQGLQFLIQYYNGEERAKGNILERFSAQQFPDLHSELNLSSLELGDSALYFCASSVSGRSQSNYGYTFGSGTRLTVV.

The count of this clone is one. The V gene is TRBV10-3, the J gene TRBJ1-5, with TRBD1 matching 7 bases. The germline CDR1 and CDR2 sequences are ENHRY and SYGVKD. The CDR3 spans 16 residues. V was pared by 0 bases and J by 2 bases, with 4 bases of the junction left unmatched. The CDR3 sequence: CAISESPTGGNQPQHF. Written as DNA, the CDR3 is TGTGCCATCAGTGAGTCGCCTACAGGGGGCAATCAGCCCCAGCATTTT.

The V gene is TRBV9, the J gene TRBJ2-7; D is ambiguous. V was shortened by 0 bases and J by 3 bases, with 10 bases between the two germline ends. Per the germline V gene, CDR1 is SGDLS and CDR2 is YYNGEE. This CDR3 spans 14 amino acids. Written as DNA, the CDR3 is TGTGCCAGCAGCGTAGGATGGCAGAACTACGAGCAGTACTTC. Its protein product is CASSVGWQNYEQYF.

The chain employs TRBV15 and TRBJ2-1; no definite D call. The CDR3 covers 15 residues. Trimming pared 0 bases from V and 3 bases from J, leaving 9 bases between. In germline, CDR1 is LNHNV, CDR2 YYDKDF (reference sequence). The CDR3 sequence: CATSRDGIRYNEQFF. In DNA form, the CDR3 reads TGTGCCACCAGCAGAGATGGCATCCGCTACAATGAGCAGTTCTTC.

This chain uses TRBV5-5 with TRBJ2-7; TRBD2 matches 11 bases. V lost 4 bases to trimming and J lost 0 bases; unmatched junction nucleotides: 9. In germline, CDR1 is SGHKS, CDR2 YYEKEE (reference sequence). This CDR3 contains 17 residues. The CDR3 loop is CASSRWTSGPSSYEQYF. As DNA, the CDR3 is TGTGCCAGCAGCCGCTGGACTAGCGGGCCGAGCTCCTACGAGCAGTACTTC.

With respect to this clone: Other DNA sequences in the sample encode the same CDR3. This chain joins TRBV30 and TRBJ1-5; weak D call: TRBD1 (6 bases). This CDR3 comprises 13 residues. Germline V gene lookup returns CDR1 GTSNPN and CDR2 SVGIG (reference sequence). V gave up 0 bases and J gave up 4 bases, with 7 bases separating them. The CDR3 nucleotides read TGTGCCTGGAGTGTACAGGGAAATCAGCCCCAGCATTTT. It yields the protein CAWSVQGNQPQHF.

J is TRBJ2-7 and V is TRBV4-1; perhaps TRBD2 as D (5 bases). V lost 5 bases, J lost 1 base, and 12 bases lay in between. The CDR3 covers 14 residues. In germline, CDR1 is MGHRA, CDR2 YSYEKL. The CDR3 loop is CASSEGPHSYEQYF. The CDR3 region has the DNA TGCGCCAGCAGCGAGGGTCCTCATTCCTACGAGCAGTACTTC.

The chain couples TRBV6-6 to TRBJ2-1, with D unclear. CDR1 is MNHNY and CDR2 is SVGAGI in the germline V gene (reference sequence). V gave up 5 bases and J gave up 0 bases, with 8 bases separating them. This CDR3 contains 14 residues. CDR3 DNA sequence: TGTGCCAGCAGTGTCCTAAGCTCCTACAATGAGCAGTTCTTC. Its protein is CASSVLSSYNEQFF.

A few counts support this clone. In DNA form, the CDR3 reads TGCGCCAGCAGCTTGGACAGGGAAACCTACGAGCAGTACTTC. Protein sequence: CASSLDRETYEQYF. V and J are TRBV5-1 and TRBJ2-7, with D possibly being TRBD1 (6 bases). The CDR3 is 14 residues long. Trimming stripped 0 bases from V and 2 bases from J, with 9 bases between. CDR1 is SGHRS and CDR2 is YFSETQ in the germline V gene. Full variable domain (remainder filled in from reference TRBV5-1 and TRBJ2-7): KAGVTQTPRYLIKTRGQQVTLSCSPISGHRSVSWYQQTPGQGLQFLFEYFSETQRNKGNFPGRFSGRQFSNSRSEMNVSTLELGDSALYLCASSLDRETYEQYFGPGTRLTVT.

V gene TRBV11-2 combines with J gene TRBJ2-6, with 9 bases identical to TRBD2. Losses at the gene ends were 1 base for V and 0 bases for J; bases not matched to a gene: 7. The germline gives CDR1 SGHAT, CDR2 FQNNGV. The CDR3 runs to 19 residues. The CDR3 sequence: CASSLGGLAGISGANVLTF. In DNA form, the CDR3 reads TGTGCCAGCAGCTTAGGAGGCCTAGCGGGGATCTCTGGGGCCAACGTCCTGACTTTC.

The table lists this clone with a few counts. The chain uses TRBV5-1 and TRBJ1-1; D is unresolved. Trimming shortened V by 5 bases and J by 5 bases, and 13 bases separated the two germline ends. Per germline, CDR1 SGHRS and CDR2 YFSETQ. The CDR3 sequence is 13 residues long. The CDR3, as DNA: TGCGCCAGCAGGGTAGGGAGTGGGACTGAAGCTTTCTTT. As protein: CASRVGSGTEAFF.

This chain joins TRBV6-5 and TRBJ1-1; 7 nucleotides line up with TRBD1. The CDR3 spans 14 residues. Germline V gene data show CDR1 as MNHEY and CDR2 as SVGAGI. V lost 5 bases, J lost 0 bases, and 3 bases stayed unmatched. The CDR3 protein is CASSTGQMNTEAFF. The CDR3 region has the DNA TGTGCCAGCAGTACGGGACAGATGAACACTGAAGCTTTCTTT.

This chain links TRBV19 with TRBJ2-2; unclear D gene. Between the trimmed V and J ends, which lost 6 bases and 0 bases, there was a span of 8 bases. Germline CDR1 and CDR2: LNHDA and SQIVND (reference sequence). This CDR3 region has 14 residues. The CDR3 bases are TGTGCCAGTAGGCCAGCGACGAACACCGGGGAGCTGTTTTTT. Translation gives CASRPATNTGELFF.

The V and J genes are TRBV7-3 and TRBJ2-3; 9 nucleotides line up with TRBD1. Germline V lookup: CDR1 SGHTA, CDR2 FQGTGA. This CDR3 comprises 15 residues. Unmatched junction bases numbered 7, after V lost 5 bases and J lost 4 bases. CDR3 protein: CASSPGTGRADTQYF. CDR3 bases: TGTGCCAGCAGCCCCGGGACAGGGAGAGCAGATACGCAGTATTTT.

The CDR3 DNA sequence: TGTGCCAGCAGTTTGGTGGCGGGGAACACCGGGGAGCTGTTTTTT. It yields the protein CASSLVAGNTGELFF. The chain is built from TRBV28 and TRBJ2-2; TRBD2 is a possible D gene (5 bases). The germline gives CDR1 MDHEN, CDR2 SYDVKM. There are 15 residues in the CDR3. Trimming left V 3 bases short and J 1 base short, with 9 bases between.

For this clone: The identical CDR3 is also encoded by other nucleotide sequences in the sample. This chain joins TRBV5-1 and TRBJ2-5, with D unresolved. This CDR3 region has 12 residues. The V and J ends lost 4 bases and 0 bases respectively, with 4 bases between them. Germline V gene lookup returns CDR1 SGHRS and CDR2 YFSETQ. DNA for the CDR3: TGCGCCAGCAGCACTAACCAAGAGACCCAGTACTTC. Residues: CASSTNQETQYF. The complete variable domain, with remaining parts taken from reference TRBV5-1 and TRBJ2-5, reads KAGVTQTPRYLIKTRGQQVTLSCSPISGHRSVSWYQQTPGQGLQFLFEYFSETQRNKGNFPGRFSGRQFSNSRSEMNVSTLELGDSALYLCASSTNQETQYFGPGTRLLVL.

This clone appeared once. This CDR3 reads CASSNGAGNTEAFF. The CDR3 DNA follows: TGTGCCAGCAGCAACGGCGCAGGGAACACTGAAGCTTTCTTT. The genes are TRBV7-3 and TRBJ1-1, with D hard to call. Germline loops: CDR1 SGHTA, CDR2 FQGTGA. The V gene lost 5 bases and the J gene lost 1 base, with 11 bases spanning the gap. This CDR3 region has 14 residues.

V usage is TRBV7-9 and J usage is TRBJ2-7, with 12 bases identical to TRBD2. V lost 4 bases, J lost 6 bases, and 10 bases stayed unmatched. Looked up from germline, CDR1 is SEHNR and CDR2 is FQNEAQ (reference sequence). The CDR3 spans 16 residues. CDR3 nucleotides: TGTGCCAGCAGCTCCTCTAGCGGGAGGGACCTCCTCGAGCAGTACTTC. This gives the protein CASSSSSGRDLLEQYF.